Listed below are T cell receptor beta chains from one sample, sequenced in a study of regulatory T cells in long-lasting Graves disease. TCRdb independently ran MiXCR on the multiplex PCR reads; one entry per CDR3 protein. Of around 400,000 distinct CDR3 sequences detected, about 11% appear once; the ten largest clones hold around 18%. These data were likewise used in another study, on T cells in Graves' hyperthyroidism and ophthalmopathy.

The source was peripheral blood mononuclear cells (PBMCs), collected at new diagnosis, from a patient treated with antithyroid drugs. The receptors originated from a woman aged 18-29 years with Graves disease. CDR3s include the opening cysteine and the closing phenylalanine or tryptophan. The D gene is left open where the match is weak. The size of a clone is reported for some rows only, either as once, few or many, or as a class for expanded clones.

>TRBJ2-4|many|TRBV5-1|-
TGCGCCAGCAGCCCGCATCAAGGGTATAGGGACCTAGCCAAAAACATTCAGTACTTC
CASSPHQGYRDLAKNIQYF
>TRBJ2-3|-|TRBV20-1|-
TGCAGTGCTCCGGGGCAGGGGACGCAGTATTTT
CSAPGQGTQYF
>TRBJ1-2|many|TRBV19|-
TGTGCCAGTAGCGGCCGGGCAGCCCAAACCATCTATGGCTACACCTTC
CASSGRAAQTIYGYTF
>TRBJ1-1|-|TRBV4-2|-
TGTGCCAGCAGCCGACAGGCGGGGGCCATGAACACTGAAGCTTTCTTT
CASSRQAGAMNTEAFF
>TRBJ2-1|many|TRBV11-1|TRBD1
TGTGCCAGCAGCTTCCCCCGGGACAGCCACAATGAGCAGTTCTTC
CASSFPRDSHNEQFF
>TRBJ2-3|few|TRBV13|-
TGTGCCAGCAGCGCGGGACCTCTAACAGATACGCAGTATTTT
CASSAGPLTDTQYF
>TRBJ2-3|many|TRBV5-4|TRBD1
TGTGCCAGCAGCGTTACAGGGGGCGGAACAGATACGCAGTATTTT
CASSVTGGGTDTQYF
>TRBJ2-6|-|TRBV28|-
TGTGCCAGCACCTTCTCTGGGGCCAACGTCCTGACTTTC
CASTFSGANVLTF
>TRBJ2-3|many|TRBV5-4|-
TGTGCCAGCAGCTTTGGCCGTTTGCCTCCTAGCACAGATACGCAGTATTTT
CASSFGRLPPSTDTQYF
>TRBJ2-1|-|TRBV13|-
TGTGCCAGCAGCAATTGGACCTACAATGAGCAGTTCTTC
CASSNWTYNEQFF
>TRBJ2-3|-|TRBV20-1|-
TGCAGTGCCCAGGCAGCGATTAAGACAGATACGCAGTATTTT
CSAQAAIKTDTQYF